This T cell receptor (beta chain) was sequenced during a study of T cells after yellow fever vaccination. Study results and limitations: Post-booster repertoires again held most primary-vaccination clones (about 95% CD4, about 88% CD8). The secondary response showed a weaker magnitude and a faster peak, day 5 versus 15.

TCRdb redid the calling of the 5' RACE reads with MiXCR, one entry per CDR3 protein. The table includes a few hundred thousand distinct CDR3 sequences, approximately 8% detected once. V lost 3 bases to trimming and J lost 12 bases, with 11 bases between them. The CDR3 covers 12 residues. Germline V gene lookup returns CDR1 KGHSH and CDR2 LQKENI. As concerns this clonotype: Its target is unknown.

Material: PBMCs, obtained roughly 45 days after the first yellow fever vaccination. This chain joins TRBV18 and TRBJ1-4, with TRBD1 as a possible D gene (5 bases). The clonotype comes from a man aged 18 to 30 who received the YFV17D yellow fever vaccine. The CDR3 sequence is CASSPGGAELFF. The CDR3 region has the DNA TGTGCCAGCTCACCGGGGGGAGCGGAACTGTTTTTT.